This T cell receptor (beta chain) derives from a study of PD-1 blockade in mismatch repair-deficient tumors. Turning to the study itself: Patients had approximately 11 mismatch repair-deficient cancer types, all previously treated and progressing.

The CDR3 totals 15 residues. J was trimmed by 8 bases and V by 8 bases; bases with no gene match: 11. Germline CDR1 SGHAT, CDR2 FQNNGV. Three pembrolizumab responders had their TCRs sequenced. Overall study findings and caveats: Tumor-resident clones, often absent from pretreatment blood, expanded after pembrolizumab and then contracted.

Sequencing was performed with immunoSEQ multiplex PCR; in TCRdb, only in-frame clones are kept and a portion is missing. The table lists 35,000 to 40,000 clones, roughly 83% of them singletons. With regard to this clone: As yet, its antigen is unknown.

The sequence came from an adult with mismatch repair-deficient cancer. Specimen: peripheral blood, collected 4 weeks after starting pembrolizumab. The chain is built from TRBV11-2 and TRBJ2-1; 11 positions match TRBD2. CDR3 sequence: CASLLNSGRAYEQFF. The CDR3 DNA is TGTGCCAGCCTCCTCAATAGCGGGAGGGCGTATGAGCAGTTCTTC.